Included here is one T cell receptor (beta chain) sequence, with context. What it binds is unknown. The sample is drawn from a study of T cell responses to AZD1222 COVID-19 vaccine. Sequencing was performed with immunoSEQ multiplex PCR; in TCRdb, only in-frame clones are kept and a portion is missing. The sample shows around 88,000 clones, around 88% of them seen only once. Study results and limitations: Clonal diversity may have been underestimated, and the donors were mostly white British, with more females than males. Just five or six AZD1222 recipients were seropositive at baseline. Reportedly, nearly half the spike-specific TCRs target unmutated variant regions. When two AZD1222 doses had been given, Spike-specific TCR breadth and depth rose.

Germline loops: CDR1 LNHDA, CDR2 SQIVND (reference sequence). This CDR3 comprises 12 residues. V was clipped by 7 bases and J by 9 bases, with 15 bases between them. The specimen was peripheral blood, collected on day 0 of MenACWY control vaccination. The sequence was collected from an adult in good health. The rearrangement links TRBV19 to TRBJ1-1, with D tentatively TRBD1 (6 bases). The CDR3 DNA reads as TGTGCCAGTATTGGGCGCAGGGGTAAAGCTTTCTTT. It encodes CASIGRRGKAFF.